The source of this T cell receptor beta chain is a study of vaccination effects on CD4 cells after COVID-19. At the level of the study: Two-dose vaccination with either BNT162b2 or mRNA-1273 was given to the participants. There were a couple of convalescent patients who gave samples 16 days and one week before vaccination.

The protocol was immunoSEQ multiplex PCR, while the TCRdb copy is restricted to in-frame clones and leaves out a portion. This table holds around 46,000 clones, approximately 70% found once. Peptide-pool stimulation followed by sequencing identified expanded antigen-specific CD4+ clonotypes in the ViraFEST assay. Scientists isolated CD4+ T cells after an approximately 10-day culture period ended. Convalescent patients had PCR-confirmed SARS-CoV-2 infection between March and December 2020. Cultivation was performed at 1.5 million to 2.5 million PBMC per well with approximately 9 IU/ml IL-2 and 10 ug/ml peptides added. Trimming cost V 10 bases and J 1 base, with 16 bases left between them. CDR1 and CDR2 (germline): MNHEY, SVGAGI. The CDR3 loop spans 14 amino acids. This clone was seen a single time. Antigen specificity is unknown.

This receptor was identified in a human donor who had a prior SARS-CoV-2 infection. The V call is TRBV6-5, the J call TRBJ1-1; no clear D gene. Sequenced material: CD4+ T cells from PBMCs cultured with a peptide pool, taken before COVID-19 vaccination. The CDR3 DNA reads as TGTGCCACCGAAGCCCTCTGGGGGAACACTGAAGCTTTCTTT. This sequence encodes CATEALWGNTEAFF.